The entry that follows covers one TCR beta chain sequence. As yet, its antigen is unknown. Different DNA sequences within this sample yield the same CDR3. The data are from a study of cytomegalovirus exposure and HLA in healthy donors. Study findings and constraints: The productive fraction for most TCR beta V segments was about 87% or about 30% in an earlier analysis.

The CDR3 loop spans 18 amino acids. The germline CDR1 and CDR2 sequences are SGHNT and YYREEE (reference sequence). V lost 3 bases to trimming and J lost 5 bases; unmatched junction nucleotides: 12. 60 Vbeta and 13 Jbeta primers were used in PCR. The repertoire was sequenced with immunoSEQ multiplex PCR; TCRdb's copy has only in-frame clones and lacks some. Here the sample spans about 170,000 clones, approximately 84% being singletons. Source material: PBMCs. This sequence joins TRBV5-4 and TRBJ2-7; 15 bases align to TRBD2. The sequence came from a man aged 18 to 29 in good health and CMV-seropositive. The CDR3 sequence: CASSWMGLAGGPPHEQYF. As DNA, the CDR3 is TGTGCCAGCAGCTGGATGGGACTAGCGGGGGGTCCTCCACACGAGCAGTACTTC.